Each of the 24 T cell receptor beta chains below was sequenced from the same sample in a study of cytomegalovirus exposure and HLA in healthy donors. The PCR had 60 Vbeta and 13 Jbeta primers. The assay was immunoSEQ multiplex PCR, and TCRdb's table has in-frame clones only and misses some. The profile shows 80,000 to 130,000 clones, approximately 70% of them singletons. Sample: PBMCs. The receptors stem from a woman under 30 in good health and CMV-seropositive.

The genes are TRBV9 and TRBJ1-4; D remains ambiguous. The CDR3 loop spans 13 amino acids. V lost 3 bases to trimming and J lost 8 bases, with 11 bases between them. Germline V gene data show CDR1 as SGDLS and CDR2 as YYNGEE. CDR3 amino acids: CASSAAVGEKLFF. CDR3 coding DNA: TGTGCCAGCAGCGCCGCGGTTGGGGAAAAACTGTTTTTT.

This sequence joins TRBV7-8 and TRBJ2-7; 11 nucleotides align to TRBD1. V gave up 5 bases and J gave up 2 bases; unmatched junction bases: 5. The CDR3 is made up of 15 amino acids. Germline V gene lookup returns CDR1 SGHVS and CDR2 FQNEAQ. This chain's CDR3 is CASSPGTGGTYEQYF. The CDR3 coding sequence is TGTGCCAGCAGCCCTGGGACAGGGGGTACCTACGAGCAGTACTTC.

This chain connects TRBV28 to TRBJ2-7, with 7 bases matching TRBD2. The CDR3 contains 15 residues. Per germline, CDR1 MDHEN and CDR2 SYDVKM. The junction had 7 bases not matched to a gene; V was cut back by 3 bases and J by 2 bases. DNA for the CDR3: TGTGCCAGCAGTTTCTTCGGGACTAAGGCCTACGAGCAGTACTTC. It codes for CASSFFGTKAYEQYF.

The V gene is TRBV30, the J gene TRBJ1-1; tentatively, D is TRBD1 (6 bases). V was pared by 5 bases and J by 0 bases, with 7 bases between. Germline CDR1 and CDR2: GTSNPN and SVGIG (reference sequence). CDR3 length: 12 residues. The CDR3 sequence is CAWGQMNTEAFF. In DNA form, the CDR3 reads TGTGCCTGGGGACAGATGAACACTGAAGCTTTCTTT.

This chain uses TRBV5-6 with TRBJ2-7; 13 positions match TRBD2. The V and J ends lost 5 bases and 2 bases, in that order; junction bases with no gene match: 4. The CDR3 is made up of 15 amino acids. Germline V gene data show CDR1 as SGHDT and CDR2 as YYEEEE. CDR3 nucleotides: TGTGCCAGCAGACCCGGACTAGCGGGGGCCTACGAGCAGTACTTC. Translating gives CASRPGLAGAYEQYF.

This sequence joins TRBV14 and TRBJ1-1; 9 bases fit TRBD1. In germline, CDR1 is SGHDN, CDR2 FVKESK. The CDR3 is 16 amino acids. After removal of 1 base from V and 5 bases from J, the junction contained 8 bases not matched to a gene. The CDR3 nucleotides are TGTGCCAGCAGCCAAGCAGCGGGACAGGGAAGGACTGAAGCTTTCTTT. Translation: CASSQAAGQGRTEAFF.

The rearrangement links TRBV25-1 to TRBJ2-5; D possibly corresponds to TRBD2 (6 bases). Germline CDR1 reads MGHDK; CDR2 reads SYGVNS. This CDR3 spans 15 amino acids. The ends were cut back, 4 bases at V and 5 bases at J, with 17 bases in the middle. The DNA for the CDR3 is TGTGCCAGCAGTGGCCTTGGAGGGTACCGCGAGACCCAGTACTTC. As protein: CASSGLGGYRETQYF.

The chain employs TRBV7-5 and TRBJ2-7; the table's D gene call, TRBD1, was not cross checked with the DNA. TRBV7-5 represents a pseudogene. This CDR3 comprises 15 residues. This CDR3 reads CVRSLYWDREYEQYF. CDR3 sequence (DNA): TGTGTCAGAAGCTTATATTGGGACAGGGAGTACGAGCAGTACTTC.

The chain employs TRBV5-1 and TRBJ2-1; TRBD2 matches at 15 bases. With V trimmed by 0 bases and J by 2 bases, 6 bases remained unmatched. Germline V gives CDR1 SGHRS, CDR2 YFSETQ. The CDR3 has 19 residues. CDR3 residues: CASSLGGLAGGWAYNEQFF. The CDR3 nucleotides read TGCGCCAGCAGCTTGGGGGGACTAGCGGGAGGTTGGGCCTACAATGAGCAGTTCTTC.

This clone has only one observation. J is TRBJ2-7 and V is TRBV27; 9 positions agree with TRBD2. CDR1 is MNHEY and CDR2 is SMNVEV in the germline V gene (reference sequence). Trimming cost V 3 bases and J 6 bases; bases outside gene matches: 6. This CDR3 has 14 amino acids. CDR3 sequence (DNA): TGTGCCAGCAGTTTTCGGACTAGCGATAGCGAGCAGTACTTC. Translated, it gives CASSFRTSDSEQYF.

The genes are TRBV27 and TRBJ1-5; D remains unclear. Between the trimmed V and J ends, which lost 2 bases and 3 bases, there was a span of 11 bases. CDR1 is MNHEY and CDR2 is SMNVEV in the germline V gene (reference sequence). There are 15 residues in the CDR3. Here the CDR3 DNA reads TGTGCCAGCAGTTTAGGGAGTTCGGTCAATCAGCCCCAGCATTTT. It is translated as CASSLGSSVNQPQHF.

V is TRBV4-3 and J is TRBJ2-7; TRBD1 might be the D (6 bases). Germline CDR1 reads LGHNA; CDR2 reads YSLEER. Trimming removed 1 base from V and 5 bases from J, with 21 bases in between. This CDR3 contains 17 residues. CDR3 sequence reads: CASSQGLEDRDKDEQYF. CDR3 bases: TGCGCCAGCAGCCAAGGGTTGGAGGACCGGGACAAAGACGAGCAGTACTTC.

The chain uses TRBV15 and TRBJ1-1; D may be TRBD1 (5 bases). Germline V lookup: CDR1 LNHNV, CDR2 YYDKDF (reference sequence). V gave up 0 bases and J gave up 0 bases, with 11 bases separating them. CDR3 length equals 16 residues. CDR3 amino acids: CATSRDREGLNTEAFF. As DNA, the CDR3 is TGTGCCACCAGCAGAGATCGGGAGGGACTGAACACTGAAGCTTTCTTT.

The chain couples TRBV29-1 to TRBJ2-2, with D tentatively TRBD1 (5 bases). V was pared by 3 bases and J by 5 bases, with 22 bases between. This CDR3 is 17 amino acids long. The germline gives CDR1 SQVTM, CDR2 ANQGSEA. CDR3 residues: CSVEVENDRPATGELFF. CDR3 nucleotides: TGCAGCGTTGAGGTGGAAAACGACAGACCCGCGACCGGGGAGCTGTTTTTT.

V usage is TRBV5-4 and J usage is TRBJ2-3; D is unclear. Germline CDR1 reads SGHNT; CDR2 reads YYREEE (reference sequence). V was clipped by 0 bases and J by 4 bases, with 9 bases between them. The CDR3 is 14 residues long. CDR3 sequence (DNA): TGTGCCAGCAGCTTGGTTGTAGCACCAGATACGCAGTATTTT. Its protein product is CASSLVVAPDTQYF.

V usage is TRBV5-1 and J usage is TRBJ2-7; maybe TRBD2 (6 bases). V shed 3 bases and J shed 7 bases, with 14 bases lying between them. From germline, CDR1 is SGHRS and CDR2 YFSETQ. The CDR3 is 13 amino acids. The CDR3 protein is CASSWDLPGEQYF. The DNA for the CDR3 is TGCGCCAGCAGCTGGGACTTGCCCGGGGAGCAGTACTTC.

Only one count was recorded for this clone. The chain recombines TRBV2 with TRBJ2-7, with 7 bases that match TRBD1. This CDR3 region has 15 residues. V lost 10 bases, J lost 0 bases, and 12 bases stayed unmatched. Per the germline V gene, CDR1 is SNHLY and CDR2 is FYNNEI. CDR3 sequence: CANDQPRDSSYEQYF. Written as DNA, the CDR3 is TGTGCCAACGACCAACCTAGGGACAGCTCCTACGAGCAGTACTTC. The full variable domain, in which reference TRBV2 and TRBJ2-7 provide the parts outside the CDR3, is EPEVTQTPSHQVTQMGQEVILRCVPISNHLYFYWYRQILGQKVEFLVSFYNNEISEKSEIFDDQFSVERPDGSNFTLKIRSTKLEDSAMYFCANDQPRDSSYEQYFGPGTRLTVT.

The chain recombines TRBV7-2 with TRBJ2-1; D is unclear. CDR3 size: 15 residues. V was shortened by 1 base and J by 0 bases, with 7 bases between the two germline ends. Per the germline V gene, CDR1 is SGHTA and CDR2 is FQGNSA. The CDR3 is CASSLDKSSYNEQFF. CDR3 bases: TGTGCCAGCAGCTTAGATAAGAGCTCCTACAATGAGCAGTTCTTC. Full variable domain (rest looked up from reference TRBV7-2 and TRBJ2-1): GAGVSQSPSNKVTEKGKDVELRCDPISGHTALYWYRQSLGQGLEFLIYFQGNSAPDKSGLPSDRFSAERTGGSVSTLTIQRTQQEDSAVYLCASSLDKSSYNEQFFGPGTRLTVL.

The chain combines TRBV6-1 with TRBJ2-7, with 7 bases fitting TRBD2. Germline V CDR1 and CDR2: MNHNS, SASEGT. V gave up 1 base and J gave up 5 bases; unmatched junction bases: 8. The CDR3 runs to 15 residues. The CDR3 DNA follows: TGTGCCAGCAGTGAAGGGGGGGGTGGGGTCGACGAGCAGTACTTC. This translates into CASSEGGGGVDEQYF.

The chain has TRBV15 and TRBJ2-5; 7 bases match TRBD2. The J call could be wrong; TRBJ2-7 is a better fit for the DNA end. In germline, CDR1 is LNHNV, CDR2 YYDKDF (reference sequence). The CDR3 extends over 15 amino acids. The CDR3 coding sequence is TGTGCCACCAGCAGAGATCCAGCGGGACCCTACGAGCAGTACTTC. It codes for CATSRDPAGPYEQYF.

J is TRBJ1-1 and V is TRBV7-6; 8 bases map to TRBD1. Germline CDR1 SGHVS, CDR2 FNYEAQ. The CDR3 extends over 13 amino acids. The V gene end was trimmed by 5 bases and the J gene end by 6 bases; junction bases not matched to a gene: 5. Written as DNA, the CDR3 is TGTGCCAGCAGCCTAATACAGGGGGCTGAAGCTTTCTTT. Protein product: CASSLIQGAEAFF.

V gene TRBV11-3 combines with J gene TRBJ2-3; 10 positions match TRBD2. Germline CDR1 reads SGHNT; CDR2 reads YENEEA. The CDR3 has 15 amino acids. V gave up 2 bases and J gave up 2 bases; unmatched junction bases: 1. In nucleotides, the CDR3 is TGTGCCAGCAGCTTAAGCGGGAGGGACACAGATACGCAGTATTTT. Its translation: CASSLSGRDTDTQYF.

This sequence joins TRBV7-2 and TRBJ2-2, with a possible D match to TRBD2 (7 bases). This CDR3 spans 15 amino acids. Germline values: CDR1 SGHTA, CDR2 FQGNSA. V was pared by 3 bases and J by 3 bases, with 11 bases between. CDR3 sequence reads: CASSFRGADTGELFF. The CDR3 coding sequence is TGTGCCAGCAGCTTCCGGGGGGCCGACACCGGGGAGCTGTTTTTT. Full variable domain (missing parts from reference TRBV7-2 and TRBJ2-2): GAGVSQSPSNKVTEKGKDVELRCDPISGHTALYWYRQSLGQGLEFLIYFQGNSAPDKSGLPSDRFSAERTGGSVSTLTIQRTQQEDSAVYLCASSFRGADTGELFFGEGSRLTVL.

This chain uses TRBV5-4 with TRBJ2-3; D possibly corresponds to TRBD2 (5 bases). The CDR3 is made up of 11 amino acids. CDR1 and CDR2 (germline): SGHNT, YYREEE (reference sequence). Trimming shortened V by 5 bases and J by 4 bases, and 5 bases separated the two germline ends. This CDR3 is CASRLADTQYF. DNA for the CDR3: TGTGCCAGCAGACTAGCAGATACGCAGTATTTT.